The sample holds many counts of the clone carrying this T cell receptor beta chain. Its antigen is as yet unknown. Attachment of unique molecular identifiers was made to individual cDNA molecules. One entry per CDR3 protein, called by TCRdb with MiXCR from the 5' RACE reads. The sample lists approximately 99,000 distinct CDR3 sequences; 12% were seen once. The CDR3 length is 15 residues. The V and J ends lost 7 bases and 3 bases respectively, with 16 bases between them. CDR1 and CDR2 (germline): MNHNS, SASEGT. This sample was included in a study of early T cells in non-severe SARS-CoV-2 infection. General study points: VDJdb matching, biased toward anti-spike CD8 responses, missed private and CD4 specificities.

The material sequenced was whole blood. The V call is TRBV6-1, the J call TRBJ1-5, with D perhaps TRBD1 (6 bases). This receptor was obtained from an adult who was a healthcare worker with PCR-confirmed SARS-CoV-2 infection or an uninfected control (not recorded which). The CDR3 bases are TGTGCCAGCAATGACGGACAGATGATCAATCAGCCCCAGCATTTT. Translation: CASNDGQMINQPQHF.